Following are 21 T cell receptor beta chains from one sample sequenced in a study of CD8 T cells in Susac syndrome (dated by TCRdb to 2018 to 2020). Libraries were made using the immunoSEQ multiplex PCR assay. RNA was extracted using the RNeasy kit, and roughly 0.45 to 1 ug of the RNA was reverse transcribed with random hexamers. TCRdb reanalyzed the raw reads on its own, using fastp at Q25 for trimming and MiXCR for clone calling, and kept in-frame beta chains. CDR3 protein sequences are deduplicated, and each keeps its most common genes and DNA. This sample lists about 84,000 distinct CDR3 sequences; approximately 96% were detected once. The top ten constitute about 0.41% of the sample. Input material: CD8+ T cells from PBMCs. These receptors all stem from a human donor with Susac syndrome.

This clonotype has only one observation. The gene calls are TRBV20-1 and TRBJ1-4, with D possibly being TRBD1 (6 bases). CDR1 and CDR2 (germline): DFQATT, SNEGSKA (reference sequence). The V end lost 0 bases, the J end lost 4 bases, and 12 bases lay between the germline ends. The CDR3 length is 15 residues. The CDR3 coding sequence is TGCAGTGCTAGAGATCGGGACATACGTAATGAAAAACTGTTTTTT. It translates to CSARDRDIRNEKLFF.

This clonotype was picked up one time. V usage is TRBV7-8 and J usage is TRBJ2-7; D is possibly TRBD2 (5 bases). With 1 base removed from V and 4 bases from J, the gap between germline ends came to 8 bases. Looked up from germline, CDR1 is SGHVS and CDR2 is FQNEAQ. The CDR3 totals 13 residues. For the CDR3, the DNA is TGTGCCAGCAGCTTAGGGACTTTGTACGAGCAGTACTTC. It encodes CASSLGTLYEQYF.

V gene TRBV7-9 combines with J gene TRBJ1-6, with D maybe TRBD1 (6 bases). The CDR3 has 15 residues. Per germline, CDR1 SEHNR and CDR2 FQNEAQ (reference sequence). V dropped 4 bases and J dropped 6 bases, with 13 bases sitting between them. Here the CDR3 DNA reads TGTGCCAGCAGCTCCTGGACAGACACTAATTCACCCCTCCACTTT. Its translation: CASSSWTDTNSPLHF. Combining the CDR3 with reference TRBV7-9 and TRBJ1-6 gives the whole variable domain DTGVSQNPRHKITKRGQNVTFRCDPISEHNRLYWYRQTLGQGPEFLTYFQNEAQLEKSRLLSDRFSAERPKGSFSTLEIQRTEQGDSAMYLCASSSWTDTNSPLHFGNGTRLTVT.

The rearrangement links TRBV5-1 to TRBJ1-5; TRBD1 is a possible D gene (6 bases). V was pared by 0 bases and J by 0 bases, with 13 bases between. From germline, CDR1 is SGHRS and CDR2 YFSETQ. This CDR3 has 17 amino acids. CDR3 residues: CASSLGEGGVSNQPQHF. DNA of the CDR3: TGCGCCAGCAGCTTGGGGGAAGGGGGGGTTAGCAATCAGCCCCAGCATTTT. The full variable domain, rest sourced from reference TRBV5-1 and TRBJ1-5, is KAGVTQTPRYLIKTRGQQVTLSCSPISGHRSVSWYQQTPGQGLQFLFEYFSETQRNKGNFPGRFSGRQFSNSRSEMNVSTLELGDSALYLCASSLGEGGVSNQPQHFGDGTRLSIL.

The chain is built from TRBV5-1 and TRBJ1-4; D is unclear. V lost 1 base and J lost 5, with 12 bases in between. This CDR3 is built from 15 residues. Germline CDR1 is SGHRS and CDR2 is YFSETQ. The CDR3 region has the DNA TGCGCCAGCAGCTTGCTCCCAGGACCGAATGAAAAACTGTTTTTT. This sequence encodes CASSLLPGPNEKLFF.

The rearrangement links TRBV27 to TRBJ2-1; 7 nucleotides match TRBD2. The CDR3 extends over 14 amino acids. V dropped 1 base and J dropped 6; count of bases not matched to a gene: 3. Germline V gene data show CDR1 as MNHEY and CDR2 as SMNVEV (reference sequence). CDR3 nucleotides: TGTGCCAGCAGTTTATTAGGGACTATCAATGAGCAGTTCTTC. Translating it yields CASSLLGTINEQFF.

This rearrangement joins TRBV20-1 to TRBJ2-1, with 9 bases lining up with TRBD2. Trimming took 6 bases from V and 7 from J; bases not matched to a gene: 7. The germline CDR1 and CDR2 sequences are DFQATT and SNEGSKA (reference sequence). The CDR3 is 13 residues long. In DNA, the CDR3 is TGCAGTGCCAGGCGGGAGGGCCGAAATGAGCAGTTCTTC. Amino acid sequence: CSARREGRNEQFF.

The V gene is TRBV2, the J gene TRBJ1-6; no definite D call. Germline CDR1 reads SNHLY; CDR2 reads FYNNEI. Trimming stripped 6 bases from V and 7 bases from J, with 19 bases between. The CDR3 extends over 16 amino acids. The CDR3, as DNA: TGTGCCAGCAGCGAAACTCGTCGGAAATCCAATTCACCCCTCCACTTT. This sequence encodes CASSETRRKSNSPLHF.

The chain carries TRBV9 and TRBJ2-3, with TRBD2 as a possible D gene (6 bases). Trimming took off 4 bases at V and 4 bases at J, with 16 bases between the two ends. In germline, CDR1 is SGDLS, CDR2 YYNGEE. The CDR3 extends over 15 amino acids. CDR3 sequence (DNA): TGTGCCAGCAGCCCGGAGGGGCGGGGCGCAGATACGCAGTATTTT. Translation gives CASSPEGRGADTQYF.

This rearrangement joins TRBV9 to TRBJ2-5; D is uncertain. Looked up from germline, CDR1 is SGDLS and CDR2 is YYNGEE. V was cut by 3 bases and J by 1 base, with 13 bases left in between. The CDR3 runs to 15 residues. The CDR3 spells CASSAGWAIQETQYF. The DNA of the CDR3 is TGTGCCAGCAGCGCAGGCTGGGCCATCCAAGAGACCCAGTACTTC.

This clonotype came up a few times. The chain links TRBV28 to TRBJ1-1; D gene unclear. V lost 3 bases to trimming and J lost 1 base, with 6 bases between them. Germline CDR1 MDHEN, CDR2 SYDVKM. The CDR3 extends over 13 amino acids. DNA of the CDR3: TGTGCCAGCAGTTTGGCCGGGAACACTGAAGCTTTCTTT. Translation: CASSLAGNTEAFF.

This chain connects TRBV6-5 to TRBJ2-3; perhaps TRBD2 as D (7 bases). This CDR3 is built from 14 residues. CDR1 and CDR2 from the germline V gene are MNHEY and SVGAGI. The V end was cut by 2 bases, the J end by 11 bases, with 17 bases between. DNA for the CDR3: TGTGCCAGCAGTTACGCGACAGGAGGGGGGGTGCAGTATTTT. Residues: CASSYATGGGVQYF.

The CDR3 region is CASSPTGQRETQYF. CDR3 nucleotides: TGTGCCAGCAGCCCTACCGGACAACGCGAGACCCAGTACTTC. The chain has TRBV9 and TRBJ2-5, with D possibly matching TRBD1 (5 bases). CDR1 is SGDLS and CDR2 is YYNGEE in the germline V gene. V lost 4 bases to trimming and J lost 5 bases, with 15 bases between them. This CDR3 region has 14 residues.

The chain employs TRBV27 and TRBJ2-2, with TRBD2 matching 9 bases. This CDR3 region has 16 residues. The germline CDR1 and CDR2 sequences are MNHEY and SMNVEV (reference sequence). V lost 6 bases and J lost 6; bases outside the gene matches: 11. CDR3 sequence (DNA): TGTGCCAGCAGCCATACCGCGGGGGGGTACGCCGGGGAGCTGTTTTTT. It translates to CASSHTAGGYAGELFF.

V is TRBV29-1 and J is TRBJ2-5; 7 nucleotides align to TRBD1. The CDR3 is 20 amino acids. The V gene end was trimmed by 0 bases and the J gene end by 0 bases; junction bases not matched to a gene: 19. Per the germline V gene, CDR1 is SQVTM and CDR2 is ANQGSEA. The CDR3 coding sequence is TGCAGCGTTGAAGACCCCGCGGACAGGATGCTCATCCCGCACCAAGAGACCCAGTACTTC. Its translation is CSVEDPADRMLIPHQETQYF.

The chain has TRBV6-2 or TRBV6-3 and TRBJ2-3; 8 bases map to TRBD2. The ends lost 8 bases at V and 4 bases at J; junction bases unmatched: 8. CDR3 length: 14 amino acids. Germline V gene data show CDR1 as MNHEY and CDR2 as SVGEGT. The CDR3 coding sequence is TGTGCCAGCGATAGCGGGATTCGAGCAGATACGCAGTATTTT. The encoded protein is CASDSGIRADTQYF.

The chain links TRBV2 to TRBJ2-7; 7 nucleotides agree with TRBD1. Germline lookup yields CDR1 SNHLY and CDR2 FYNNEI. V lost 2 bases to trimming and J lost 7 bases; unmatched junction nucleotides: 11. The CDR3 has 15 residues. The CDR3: CASSESDRAYGEQYV. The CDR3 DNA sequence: TGTGCCAGCAGTGAATCTGACAGGGCCTATGGGGAGCAGTACGTC.

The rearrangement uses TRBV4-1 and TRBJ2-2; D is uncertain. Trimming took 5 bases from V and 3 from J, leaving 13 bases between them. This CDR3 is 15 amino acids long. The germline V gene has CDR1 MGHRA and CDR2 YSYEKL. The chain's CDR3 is CASSSGNAYTGELFF. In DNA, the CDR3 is TGCGCCAGCAGCTCAGGCAACGCCTACACCGGGGAGCTGTTTTTT.

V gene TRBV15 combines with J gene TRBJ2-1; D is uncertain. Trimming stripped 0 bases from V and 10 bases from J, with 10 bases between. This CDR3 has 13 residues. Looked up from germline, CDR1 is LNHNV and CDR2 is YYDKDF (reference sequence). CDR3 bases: TGTGCCACCAGCAGAGATAGGGCCGGCGAGCAGTTCTTC. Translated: CATSRDRAGEQFF.

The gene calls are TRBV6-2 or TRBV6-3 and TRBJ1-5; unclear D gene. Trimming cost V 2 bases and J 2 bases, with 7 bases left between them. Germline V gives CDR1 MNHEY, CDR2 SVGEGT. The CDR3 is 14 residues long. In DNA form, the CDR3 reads TGTGCCAGCAGTTACGGCCAGGGCAATCAGCCCCAGCATTTT. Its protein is CASSYGQGNQPQHF.

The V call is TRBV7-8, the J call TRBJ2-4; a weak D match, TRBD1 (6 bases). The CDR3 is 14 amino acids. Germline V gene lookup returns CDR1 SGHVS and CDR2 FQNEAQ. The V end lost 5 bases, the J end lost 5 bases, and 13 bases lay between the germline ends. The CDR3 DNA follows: TGTGCCAGCAGCCAAGACAGGTCCCAAAACATTCAGTACTTC. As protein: CASSQDRSQNIQYF.